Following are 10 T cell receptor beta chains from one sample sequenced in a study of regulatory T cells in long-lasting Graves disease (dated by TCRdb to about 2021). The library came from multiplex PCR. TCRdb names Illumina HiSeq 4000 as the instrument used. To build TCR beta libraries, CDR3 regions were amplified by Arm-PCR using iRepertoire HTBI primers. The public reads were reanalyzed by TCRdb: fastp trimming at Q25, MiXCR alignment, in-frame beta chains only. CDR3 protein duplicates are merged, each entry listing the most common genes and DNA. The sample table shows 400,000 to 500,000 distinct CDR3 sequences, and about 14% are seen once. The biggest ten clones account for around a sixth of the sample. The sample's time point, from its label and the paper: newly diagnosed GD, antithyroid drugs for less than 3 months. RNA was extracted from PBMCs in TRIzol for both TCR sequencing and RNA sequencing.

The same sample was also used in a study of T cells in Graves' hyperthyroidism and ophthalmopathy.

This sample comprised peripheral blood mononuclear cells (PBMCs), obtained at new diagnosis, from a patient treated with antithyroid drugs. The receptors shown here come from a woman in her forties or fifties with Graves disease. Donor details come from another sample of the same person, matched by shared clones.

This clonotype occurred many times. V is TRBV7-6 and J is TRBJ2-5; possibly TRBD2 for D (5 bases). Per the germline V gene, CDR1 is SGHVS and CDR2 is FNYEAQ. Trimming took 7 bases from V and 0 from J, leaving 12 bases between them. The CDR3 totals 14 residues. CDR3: CASTLAVYQETQYF. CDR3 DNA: TGTGCCAGCACCCTAGCTGTGTACCAAGAGACCCAGTACTTC.

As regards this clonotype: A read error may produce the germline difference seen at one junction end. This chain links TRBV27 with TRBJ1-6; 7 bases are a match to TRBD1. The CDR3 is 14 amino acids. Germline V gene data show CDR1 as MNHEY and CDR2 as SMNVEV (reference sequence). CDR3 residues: CASSYGQENSPLYF. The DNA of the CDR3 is TGTGCCAGCAGTTATGGACAGGAGAATTCACCCCTCTACTTT.

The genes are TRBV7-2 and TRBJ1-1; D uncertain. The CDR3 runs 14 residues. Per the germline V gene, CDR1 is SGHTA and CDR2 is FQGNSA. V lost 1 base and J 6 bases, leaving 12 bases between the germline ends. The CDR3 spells CASSLDISDAEAFF. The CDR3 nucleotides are TGTGCCAGCAGCTTAGACATCTCCGACGCTGAAGCTTTCTTT.

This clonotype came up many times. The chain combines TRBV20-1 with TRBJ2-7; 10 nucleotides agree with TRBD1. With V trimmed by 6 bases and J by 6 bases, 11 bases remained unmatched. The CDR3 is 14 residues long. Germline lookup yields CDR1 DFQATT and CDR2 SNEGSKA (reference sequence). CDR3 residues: CSAGPRDRGSEQYF. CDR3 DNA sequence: TGCAGTGCCGGTCCCCGGGACAGGGGTAGCGAGCAGTACTTC.

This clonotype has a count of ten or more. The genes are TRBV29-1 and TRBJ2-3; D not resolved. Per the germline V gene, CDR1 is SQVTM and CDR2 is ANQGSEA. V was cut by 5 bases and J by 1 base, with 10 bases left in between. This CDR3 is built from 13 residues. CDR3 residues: CSVWPQGTDTQYF. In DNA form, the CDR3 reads TGCAGCGTTTGGCCCCAAGGCACAGATACGCAGTATTTT.

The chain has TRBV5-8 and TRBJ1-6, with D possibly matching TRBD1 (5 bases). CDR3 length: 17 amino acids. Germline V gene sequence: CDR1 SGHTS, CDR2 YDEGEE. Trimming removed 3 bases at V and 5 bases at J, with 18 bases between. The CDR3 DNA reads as TGTGCCAGCAGCTCCGCACTTTGGGGCAGAAATAATTCACCCCTCCACTTT. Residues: CASSSALWGRNNSPLHF.

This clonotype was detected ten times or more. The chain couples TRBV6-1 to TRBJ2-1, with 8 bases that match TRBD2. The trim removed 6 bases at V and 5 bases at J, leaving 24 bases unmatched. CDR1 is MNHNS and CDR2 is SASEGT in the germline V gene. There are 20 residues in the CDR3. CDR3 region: CASSLSKGLAGPRGDNEQFF. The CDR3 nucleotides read TGTGCCAGCAGCCTAAGCAAGGGGCTAGCGGGTCCCCGGGGCGACAATGAGCAGTTCTTC.

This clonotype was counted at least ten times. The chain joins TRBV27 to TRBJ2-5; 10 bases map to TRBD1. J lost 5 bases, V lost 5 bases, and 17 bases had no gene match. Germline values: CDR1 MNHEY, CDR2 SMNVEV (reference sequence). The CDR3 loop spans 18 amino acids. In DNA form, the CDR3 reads TGTGCCAGCAGTCCACTCCAAATGGGGGACAGGGGTAGGGAGACCCAGTACTTC. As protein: CASSPLQMGDRGRETQYF.

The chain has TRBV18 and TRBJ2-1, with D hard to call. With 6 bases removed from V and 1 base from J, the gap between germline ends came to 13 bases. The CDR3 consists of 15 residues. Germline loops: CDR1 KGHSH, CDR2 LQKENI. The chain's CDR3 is CASSLSRNSYNEQFF. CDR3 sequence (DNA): TGTGCCAGCTCTCTTTCTAGAAATTCCTACAATGAGCAGTTCTTC.

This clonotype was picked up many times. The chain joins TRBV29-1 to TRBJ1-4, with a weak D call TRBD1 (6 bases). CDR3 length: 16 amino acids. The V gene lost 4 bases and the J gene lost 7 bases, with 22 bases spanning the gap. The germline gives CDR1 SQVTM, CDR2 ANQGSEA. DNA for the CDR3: TGCAGCGTTGGAGACACCCCCGGGACATTCGGTGAAAAACTGTTTTTT. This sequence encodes CSVGDTPGTFGEKLFF.